This T cell receptor (beta chain) stems from a study of blood T cell repertoires in COVID-19. CDR1 is MNHNY, CDR2 SVGAGI, per germline (reference sequence). J was trimmed by 10 bases and V by 6 bases; bases with no gene match: 8. The CDR3 contains 14 residues. The repertoire was sequenced with immunoSEQ multiplex PCR; TCRdb's copy has only in-frame clones and lacks some. The table includes approximately 270,000 clones, 70% to 90% detected once. This clone appeared a single time. Source material: peripheral blood. The sequence came from a woman aged 70 to 79 with acute or convalescent COVID-19. The genes are TRBV6-6 and TRBJ1-6; 8 positions match TRBD1. The CDR3 is CASSPGQVDSPLHF. The CDR3, as DNA: TGTGCCAGCAGCCCGGGACAGGTAGACTCACCCCTCCACTTT.